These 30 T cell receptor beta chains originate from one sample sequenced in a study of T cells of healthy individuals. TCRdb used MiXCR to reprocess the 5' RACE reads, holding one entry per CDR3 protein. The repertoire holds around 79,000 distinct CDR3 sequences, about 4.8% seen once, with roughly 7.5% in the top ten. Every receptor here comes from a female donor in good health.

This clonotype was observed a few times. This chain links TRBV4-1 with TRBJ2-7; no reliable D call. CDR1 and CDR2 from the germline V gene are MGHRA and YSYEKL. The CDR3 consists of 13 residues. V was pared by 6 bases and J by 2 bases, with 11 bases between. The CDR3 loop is CASSPVPTYEQYF. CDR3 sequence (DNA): TGCGCCAGCAGTCCGGTACCCACCTACGAGCAGTACTTC.

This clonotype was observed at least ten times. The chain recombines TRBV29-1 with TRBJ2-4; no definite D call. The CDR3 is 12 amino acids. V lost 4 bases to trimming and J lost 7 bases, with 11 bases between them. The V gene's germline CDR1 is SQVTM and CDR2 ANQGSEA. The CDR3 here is CSVAPSSNIQYF. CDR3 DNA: TGCAGCGTTGCTCCGTCCAGTAACATTCAGTACTTC.

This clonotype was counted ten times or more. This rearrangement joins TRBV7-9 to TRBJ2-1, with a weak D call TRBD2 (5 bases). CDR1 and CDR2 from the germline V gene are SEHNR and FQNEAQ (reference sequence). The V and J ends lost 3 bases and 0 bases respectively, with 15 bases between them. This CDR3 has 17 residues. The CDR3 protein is CASSFPWVRVSYNEQFF. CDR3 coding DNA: TGTGCCAGCAGCTTCCCCTGGGTGAGGGTCTCCTACAATGAGCAGTTCTTC.

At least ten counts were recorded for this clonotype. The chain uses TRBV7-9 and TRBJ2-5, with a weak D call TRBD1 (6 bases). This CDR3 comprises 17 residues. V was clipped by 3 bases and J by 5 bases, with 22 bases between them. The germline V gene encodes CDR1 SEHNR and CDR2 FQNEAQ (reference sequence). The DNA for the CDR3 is TGTGCCAGCAGCTTTCGAGACAGGCGGCGGGCCCCGGAGACCCAGTACTTC. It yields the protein CASSFRDRRRAPETQYF.

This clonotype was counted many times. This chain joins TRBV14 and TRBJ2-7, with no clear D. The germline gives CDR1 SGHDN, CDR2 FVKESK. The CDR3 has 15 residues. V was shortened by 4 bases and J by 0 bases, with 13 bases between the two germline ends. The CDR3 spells CASSRGKSRSYEQYF. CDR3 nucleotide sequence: TGTGCCAGCAGCCGGGGTAAGAGTCGCTCCTACGAGCAGTACTTC.

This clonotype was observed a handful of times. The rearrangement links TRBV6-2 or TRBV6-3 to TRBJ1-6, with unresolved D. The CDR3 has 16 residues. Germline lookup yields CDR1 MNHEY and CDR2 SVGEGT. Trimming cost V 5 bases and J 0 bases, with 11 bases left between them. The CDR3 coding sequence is TGTGCCAGCAGTCCGTCGCGGAGCTCCTATAATTCACCCCTCCACTTT. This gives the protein CASSPSRSSYNSPLHF.

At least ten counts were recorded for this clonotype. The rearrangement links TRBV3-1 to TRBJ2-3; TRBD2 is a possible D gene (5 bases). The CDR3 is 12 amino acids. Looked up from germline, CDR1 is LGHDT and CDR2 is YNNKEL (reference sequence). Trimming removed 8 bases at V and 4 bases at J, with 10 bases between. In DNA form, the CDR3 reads TGTGCCAGCGGGTATAGCGCAGATACGCAGTATTTT. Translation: CASGYSADTQYF.

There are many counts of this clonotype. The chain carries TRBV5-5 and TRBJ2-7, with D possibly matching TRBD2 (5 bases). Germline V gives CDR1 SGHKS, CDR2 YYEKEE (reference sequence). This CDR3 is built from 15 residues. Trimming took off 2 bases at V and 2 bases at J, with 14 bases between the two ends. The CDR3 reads CASSFNSDSAYEQYF. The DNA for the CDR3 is TGTGCCAGCAGCTTTAATAGCGACTCGGCCTACGAGCAGTACTTC. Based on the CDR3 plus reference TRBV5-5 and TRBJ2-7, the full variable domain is DAGVTQSPTHLIKTRGQQVTLRCSPISGHKSVSWYQQVLGQGPQFIFQYYEKEERGRGNFPDRFSARQFPNYSSELNVNALLLGDSALYLCASSFNSDSAYEQYFGPGTRLTVT.

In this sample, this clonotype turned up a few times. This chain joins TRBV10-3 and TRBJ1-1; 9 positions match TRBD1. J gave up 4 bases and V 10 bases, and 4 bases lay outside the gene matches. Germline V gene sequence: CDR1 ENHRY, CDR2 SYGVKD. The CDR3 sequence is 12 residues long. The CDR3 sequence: CATRQGVTEAFF. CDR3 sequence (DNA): TGTGCCACCCGACAGGGGGTCACTGAAGCTTTCTTT.

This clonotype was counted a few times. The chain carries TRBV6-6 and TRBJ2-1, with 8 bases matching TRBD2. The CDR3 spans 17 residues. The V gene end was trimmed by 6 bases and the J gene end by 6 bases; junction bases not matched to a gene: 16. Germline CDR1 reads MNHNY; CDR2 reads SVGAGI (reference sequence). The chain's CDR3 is CASRRDSGTRGSNEQFF. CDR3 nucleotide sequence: TGTGCCAGCAGGCGAGACTCCGGGACTAGGGGGAGCAATGAGCAGTTCTTC.

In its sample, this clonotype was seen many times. CDR3 bases: TGTGCCTCCCAGGCGCAGGGCGAACTAGCGGGAGTGCCCAATGAGCAGTTCTTC. This translates into CASQAQGELAGVPNEQFF. The chain employs TRBV10-3 and TRBJ2-1; 11 positions match TRBD2. The length of the CDR3 is 18 residues. V lost 11 bases, J lost 6 bases, and 21 bases stayed unmatched. Germline V gene lookup returns CDR1 ENHRY and CDR2 SYGVKD.

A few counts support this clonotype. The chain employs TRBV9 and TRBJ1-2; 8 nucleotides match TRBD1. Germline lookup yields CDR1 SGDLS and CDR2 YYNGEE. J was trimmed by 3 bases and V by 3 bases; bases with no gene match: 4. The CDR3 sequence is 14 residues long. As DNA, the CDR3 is TGTGCCAGCAGCGCGGACAGGGAAGACTATGGCTACACCTTC. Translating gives CASSADREDYGYTF.

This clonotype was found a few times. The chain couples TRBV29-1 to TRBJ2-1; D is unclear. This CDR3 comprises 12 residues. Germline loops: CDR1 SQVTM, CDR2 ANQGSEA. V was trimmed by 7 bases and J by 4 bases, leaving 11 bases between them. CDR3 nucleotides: TGCAGCGCTTGGGCCTTATACAATGAGCAGTTCTTC. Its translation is CSAWALYNEQFF.

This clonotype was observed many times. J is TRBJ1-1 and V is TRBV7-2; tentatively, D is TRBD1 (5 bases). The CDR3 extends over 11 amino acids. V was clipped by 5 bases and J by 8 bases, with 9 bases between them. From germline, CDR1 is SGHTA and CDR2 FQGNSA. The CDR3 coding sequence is TGTGCCAGCAGCCATGGGGGGGAAGCTTTCTTT. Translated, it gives CASSHGGEAFF. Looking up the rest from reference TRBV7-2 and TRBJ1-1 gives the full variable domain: GAGVSQSPSNKVTEKGKDVELRCDPISGHTALYWYRQSLGQGLEFLIYFQGNSAPDKSGLPSDRFSAERTGGSVSTLTIQRTQQEDSAVYLCASSHGGEAFFGQGTRLTVV.

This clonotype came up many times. The CDR3 spells CASIWGQDNTEAFF. The DNA for the CDR3 is TGTGCCAGCATCTGGGGACAGGACAACACTGAAGCTTTCTTT. This chain links TRBV2 with TRBJ1-1, with 8 bases aligning to TRBD1. Trimming removed 7 bases from V and 2 bases from J; junction bases left unmatched: 6. The CDR3 is 14 residues long. Germline V gene sequence: CDR1 SNHLY, CDR2 FYNNEI.

This CDR3 reads CASSEYSGRADTQYF. The CDR3 nucleotides read TGTGCCAGCAGTGAATATAGCGGGAGGGCAGATACGCAGTATTTT. This chain joins TRBV6-4 and TRBJ2-3; TRBD2 matches 11 bases. The ends lost 3 bases at V and 4 bases at J; junction bases unmatched: 3. The germline CDR1 and CDR2 sequences are MRHNA and SNTAGT. This CDR3 has 15 residues.

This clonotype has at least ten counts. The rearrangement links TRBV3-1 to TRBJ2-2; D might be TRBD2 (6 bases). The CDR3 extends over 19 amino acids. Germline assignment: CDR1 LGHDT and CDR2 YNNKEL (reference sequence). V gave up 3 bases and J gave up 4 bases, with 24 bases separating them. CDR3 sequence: CASSHEEGGRLVLTGELFF. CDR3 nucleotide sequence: TGTGCCAGCAGCCACGAAGAAGGAGGAAGACTAGTCCTCACCGGGGAGCTGTTTTTT.

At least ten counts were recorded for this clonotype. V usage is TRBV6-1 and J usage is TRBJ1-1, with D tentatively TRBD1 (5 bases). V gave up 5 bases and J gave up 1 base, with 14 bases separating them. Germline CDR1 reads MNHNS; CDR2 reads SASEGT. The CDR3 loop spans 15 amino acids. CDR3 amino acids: CASSFDRLRNTEAFF. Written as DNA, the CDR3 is TGTGCCAGCAGTTTCGACAGACTGAGGAACACTGAAGCTTTCTTT.

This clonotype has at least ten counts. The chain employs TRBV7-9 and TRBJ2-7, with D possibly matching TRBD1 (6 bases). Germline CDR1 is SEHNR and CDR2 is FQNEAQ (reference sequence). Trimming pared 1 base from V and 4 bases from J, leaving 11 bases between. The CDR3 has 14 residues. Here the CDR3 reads CASSLEGTPYEQYF. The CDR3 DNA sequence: TGTGCCAGCAGCTTAGAGGGGACACCTTACGAGCAGTACTTC. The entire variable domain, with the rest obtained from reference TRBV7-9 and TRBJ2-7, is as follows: DTGVSQNPRHKITKRGQNVTFRCDPISEHNRLYWYRQTLGQGPEFLTYFQNEAQLEKSRLLSDRFSAERPKGSFSTLEIQRTEQGDSAMYLCASSLEGTPYEQYFGPGTRLTVT.

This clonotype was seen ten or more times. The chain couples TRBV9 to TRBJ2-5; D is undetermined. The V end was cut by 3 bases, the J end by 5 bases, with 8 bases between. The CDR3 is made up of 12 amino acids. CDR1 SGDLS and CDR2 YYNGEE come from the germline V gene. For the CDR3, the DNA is TGTGCCAGCAGCGGGCTAAGGGAGACCCAGTACTTC. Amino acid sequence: CASSGLRETQYF.

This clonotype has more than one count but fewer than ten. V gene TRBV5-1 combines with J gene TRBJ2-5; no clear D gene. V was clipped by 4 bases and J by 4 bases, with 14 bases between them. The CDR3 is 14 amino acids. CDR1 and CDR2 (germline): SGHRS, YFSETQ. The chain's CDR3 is CASSGISDRETQYF. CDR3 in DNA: TGCGCCAGCAGCGGGATCTCCGACCGAGAGACCCAGTACTTC. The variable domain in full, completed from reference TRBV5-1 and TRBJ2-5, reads KAGVTQTPRYLIKTRGQQVTLSCSPISGHRSVSWYQQTPGQGLQFLFEYFSETQRNKGNFPGRFSGRQFSNSRSEMNVSTLELGDSALYLCASSGISDRETQYFGPGTRLLVL.

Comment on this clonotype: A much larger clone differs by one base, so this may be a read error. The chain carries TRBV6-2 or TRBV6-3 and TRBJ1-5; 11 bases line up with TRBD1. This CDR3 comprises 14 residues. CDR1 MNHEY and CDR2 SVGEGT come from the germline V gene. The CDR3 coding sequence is TGTGACAGCAACAGGGGACAGGGGGACCAGCCCCAGCATTTT. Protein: CDSNRGQGDQPQHF.

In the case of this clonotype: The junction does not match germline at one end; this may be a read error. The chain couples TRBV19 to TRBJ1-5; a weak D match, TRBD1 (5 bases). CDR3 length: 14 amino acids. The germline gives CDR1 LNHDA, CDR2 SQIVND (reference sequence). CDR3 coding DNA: TGTGCCAGTAGTTATTCAGGGAACAATCAGCCCCAGAATTTT. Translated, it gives CASSYSGNNQPQNF.

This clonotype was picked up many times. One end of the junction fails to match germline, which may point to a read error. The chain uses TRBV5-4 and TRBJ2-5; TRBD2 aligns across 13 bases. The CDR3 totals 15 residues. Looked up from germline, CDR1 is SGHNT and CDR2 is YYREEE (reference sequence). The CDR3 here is CASSLVRGTSGNHDF. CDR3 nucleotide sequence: TGTGCCAGCAGCTTGGTCCGCGGGACTAGCGGGAACCACGACTTC. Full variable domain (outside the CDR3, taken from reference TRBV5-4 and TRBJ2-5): ETGVTQSPTHLIKTRGQQVTLRCSSQSGHNTVSWYQQALGQGPQFIFQYYREEENGRGNFPPRFSGLQFPNYSSELNVNALELDDSALYLCASSLVRGTSGNHDFGPGTRLLVL.

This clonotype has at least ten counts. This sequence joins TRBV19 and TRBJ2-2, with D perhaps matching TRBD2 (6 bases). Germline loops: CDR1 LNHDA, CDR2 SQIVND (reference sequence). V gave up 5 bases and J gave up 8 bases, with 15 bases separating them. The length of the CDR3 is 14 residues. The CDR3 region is CASSPSGQTGELFF. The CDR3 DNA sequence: TGTGCCAGTAGTCCGAGCGGGCAAACAGGGGAGCTGTTTTTT.

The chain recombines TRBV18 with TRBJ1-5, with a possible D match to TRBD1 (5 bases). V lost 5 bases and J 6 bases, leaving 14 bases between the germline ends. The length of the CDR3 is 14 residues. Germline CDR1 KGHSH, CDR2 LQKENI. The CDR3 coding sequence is TGTGCCAGCTCATGGGACCACGGTGGTCAGCCCCAGCATTTT. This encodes CASSWDHGGQPQHF.

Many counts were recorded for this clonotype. The CDR3 sequence: CASSPDPGSYEQYF. The CDR3 region has the DNA TGTGCCAGCAGCCCGGACCCAGGGTCATACGAGCAGTACTTC. V usage is TRBV5-6 and J usage is TRBJ2-7; D might be TRBD1 (5 bases). CDR1 SGHDT and CDR2 YYEEEE come from the germline V gene. CDR3 length equals 14 residues. V was trimmed by 4 bases and J by 4 bases, leaving 15 bases between them.

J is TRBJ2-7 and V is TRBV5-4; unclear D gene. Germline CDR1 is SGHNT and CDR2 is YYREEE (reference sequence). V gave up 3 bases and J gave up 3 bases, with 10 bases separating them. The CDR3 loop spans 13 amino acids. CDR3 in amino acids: CASSSAGHYEQYF. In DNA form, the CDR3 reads TGTGCCAGCAGCTCGGCCGGGCACTACGAGCAGTACTTC.

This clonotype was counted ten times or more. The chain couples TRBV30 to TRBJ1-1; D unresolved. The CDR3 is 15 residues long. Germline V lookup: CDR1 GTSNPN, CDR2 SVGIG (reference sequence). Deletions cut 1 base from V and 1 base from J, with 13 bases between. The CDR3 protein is CAWSAFLAPNTEAFF. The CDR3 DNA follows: TGTGCCTGGAGTGCCTTCTTGGCACCGAACACTGAAGCTTTCTTT.

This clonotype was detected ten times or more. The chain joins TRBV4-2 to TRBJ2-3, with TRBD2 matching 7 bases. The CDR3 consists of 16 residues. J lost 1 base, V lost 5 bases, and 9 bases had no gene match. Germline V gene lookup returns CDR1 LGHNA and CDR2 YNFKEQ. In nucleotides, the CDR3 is TGTGCCAGCAGCTCCCGGGCGAGCGGGGGCACAGATACGCAGTATTTT. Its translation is CASSSRASGGTDTQYF.